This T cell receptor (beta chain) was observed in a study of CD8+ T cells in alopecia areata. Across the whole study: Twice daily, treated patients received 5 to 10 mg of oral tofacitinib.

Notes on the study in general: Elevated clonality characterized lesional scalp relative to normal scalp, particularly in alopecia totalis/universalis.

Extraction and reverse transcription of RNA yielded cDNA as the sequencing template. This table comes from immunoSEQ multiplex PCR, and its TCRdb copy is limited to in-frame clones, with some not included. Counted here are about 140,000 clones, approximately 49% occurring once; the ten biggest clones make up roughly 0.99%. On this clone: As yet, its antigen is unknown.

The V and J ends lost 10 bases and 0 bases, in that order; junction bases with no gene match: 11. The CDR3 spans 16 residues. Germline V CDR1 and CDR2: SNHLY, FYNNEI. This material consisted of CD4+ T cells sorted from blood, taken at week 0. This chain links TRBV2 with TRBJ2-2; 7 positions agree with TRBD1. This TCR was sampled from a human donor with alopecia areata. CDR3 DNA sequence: TGTGCCATCGGGAACAGGGGTTTCGCGAACACCGGGGAGCTGTTTTTT. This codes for CAIGNRGFANTGELFF.